This passage covers 16 T cell receptor beta chains from one sample sequenced in a study of blood T cell repertoires in COVID-19. Sequencing used immunoSEQ multiplex PCR; TCRdb keeps in-frame clones, though not all of them. The sample includes approximately 200,000 clones, around 82% of them seen just once. Sequencing used PBMCs or T cells enriched from blood (not recorded which). These receptors all stem from a woman between 40 and 55 years old with acute COVID-19.

V and J are TRBV6-5 and TRBJ2-6; no clear D. The CDR3 extends over 15 amino acids. Trimming removed 6 bases at V and 0 bases at J, with 9 bases between. From germline, CDR1 is MNHEY and CDR2 SVGAGI. The CDR3 nucleotides are TGTGCCAGCAGCTTACAGAGCTCTGGGGCCAACGTCCTGACTTTC. As protein: CASSLQSSGANVLTF.

This chain links TRBV7-8 with TRBJ2-7; 10 positions match TRBD1. CDR1 and CDR2 from the germline V gene are SGHVS and FQNEAQ. CDR3 length: 14 amino acids. V was pared by 4 bases and J by 4 bases, with 4 bases of the junction left unmatched. The CDR3 region is CASSYRDRGYEQYF. In DNA form, the CDR3 reads TGTGCCAGCAGCTACCGGGACAGGGGTTACGAGCAGTACTTC.

The chain couples TRBV27 to TRBJ1-1; no firm D call. Germline CDR1 and CDR2: MNHEY and SMNVEV (reference sequence). CDR3 size: 13 residues. Deletions cut 3 bases from V and 6 bases from J, with 11 bases between. As DNA, the CDR3 is TGTGCCAGCAGTTTGAGTTGGGGAGCTGAAGCTTTCTTT. Translating gives CASSLSWGAEAFF.

The rearrangement links TRBV5-1 to TRBJ1-1, with D perhaps TRBD1 (6 bases). This CDR3 has 13 amino acids. V was trimmed by 0 bases and J by 11 bases, leaving 14 bases between them. The V gene's germline CDR1 is SGHRS and CDR2 YFSETQ. The CDR3, as DNA: TGCGCCAGCAGCTTGGGAGGGGGAGTTGAGGCTTTCTTT. Protein sequence: CASSLGGGVEAFF.

Only a few counts were recorded for this clone. V is TRBV19 and J is TRBJ1-1; 7 bases agree with TRBD1. This CDR3 has 15 residues. The J segment lost 1 base and the V segment lost 6 bases, leaving 8 bases of the junction unmatched. Germline V gene lookup returns CDR1 LNHDA and CDR2 SQIVND (reference sequence). CDR3 nucleotides: TGTGCCAGTAGCACTCAGGGGGTTAAGAACACTGAAGCTTTCTTT. It is translated as CASSTQGVKNTEAFF.

The CDR3 DNA is TGTGCCAGCTCAAGCCAAGGTGACAGGGGAGCTTTCTTT. It yields the protein CASSSQGDRGAFF. V is TRBV18 and J is TRBJ1-1; 8 bases fit TRBD1. CDR1 KGHSH and CDR2 LQKENI come from the germline V gene. The CDR3 totals 13 residues. V lost 5 bases to trimming and J lost 10 bases; unmatched junction nucleotides: 9.

The chain is built from TRBV18 and TRBJ1-5; the match to TRBD1 covers 11 bases. V trimming: 3 bases; J trimming: 9 bases; junction bases outside the gene matches: 4. Germline V gene lookup returns CDR1 KGHSH and CDR2 LQKENI. The CDR3 contains 14 residues. The CDR3 nucleotides are TGTGCCAGCTCACCGGACAGGGGGCAGAGGCCCCAGCATTTT. It encodes CASSPDRGQRPQHF.

The CDR3: CSASYEQGLVTEAFF. For the CDR3, the DNA is TGCAGTGCTAGTTATGAACAGGGATTAGTCACTGAAGCTTTCTTT. This sequence joins TRBV20-1 and TRBJ1-1; D might be TRBD1 (6 bases). V lost 3 bases and J 4 bases, leaving 18 bases between the germline ends. Germline loops: CDR1 DFQATT, CDR2 SNEGSKA (reference sequence). This CDR3 has 15 amino acids.

The chain combines TRBV23-1 with TRBJ2-1; 11 bases align to TRBD1. TRBV23-1 is recorded as an ORF, its role being uncertain. The V and J ends lost 4 bases and 4 bases, in that order; junction bases with no gene match: 9. There are 17 residues in the CDR3. This CDR3 is CASSRASGTGGYNEQFF. Here the CDR3 DNA reads TGCGCCAGCAGTCGAGCCTCCGGGACAGGGGGGTACAATGAGCAGTTCTTC.

This sequence joins TRBV9 and TRBJ1-2; D not certain. Trimming shortened V by 0 bases and J by 7 bases, and 7 bases separated the two germline ends. Looked up from germline, CDR1 is SGDLS and CDR2 is YYNGEE. The CDR3 contains 12 residues. CDR3 in amino acids: CASSVDSGGYTF. The CDR3 DNA follows: TGTGCCAGCAGCGTAGATTCCGGTGGCTACACCTTC.

The chain is built from TRBV18 and TRBJ1-5; D is uncertain. V lost 3 bases and J lost 0, with 9 bases in between. The CDR3 totals 15 residues. Germline CDR1 and CDR2: KGHSH and LQKENI. The CDR3 nucleotides are TGTGCCAGCTCACCCTTGGCAGTTAGCAATCAGCCCCAGCATTTT. The encoded protein is CASSPLAVSNQPQHF.

This sequence joins TRBV28 and TRBJ1-2; 7 bases fit TRBD1. V trimming: 1 base; J trimming: 0 bases; junction bases outside the gene matches: 2. The CDR3 spans 15 residues. Germline V gives CDR1 MDHEN, CDR2 SYDVKM. The CDR3 region is CASSLSTGANYGYTF. Written as DNA, the CDR3 is TGTGCCAGCAGTTTATCTACAGGGGCTAACTATGGCTACACCTTC.

The gene calls are TRBV5-8 and TRBJ1-5, with 8 nucleotides matching TRBD1. V shed 4 bases and J 1 base; nucleotides not matched to a gene: 10. From germline, CDR1 is SGHTS and CDR2 YDEGEE. The CDR3 runs 17 residues. The DNA of the CDR3 is TGTGCCAGCAGCCTTTGGGGACAGGATCGGAGCAATCAGCCCCAGCATTTT. It codes for CASSLWGQDRSNQPQHF.

This chain uses TRBV14 with TRBJ2-5; tentatively, D is TRBD1 (5 bases). With 2 bases removed from V and 0 bases from J, the gap between germline ends came to 16 bases. CDR3 length equals 17 residues. Per the germline V gene, CDR1 is SGHDN and CDR2 is FVKESK. This CDR3 is CASSQRQTFSDQETQYF. CDR3 bases: TGTGCCAGCAGCCAACGACAGACCTTCTCAGACCAAGAGACCCAGTACTTC.

J is TRBJ2-1 and V is TRBV11-2, with D maybe TRBD2 (6 bases). Trimming removed 5 bases from V and 5 bases from J, with 13 bases in between. This CDR3 has 14 residues. Germline V gives CDR1 SGHAT, CDR2 FQNNGV. As DNA, the CDR3 is TGTGCCAGCAGCGCGGGTCCGGGGGACAATGAGCAGTTCTTC. Its protein product is CASSAGPGDNEQFF.

This clone has a single count. This sequence joins TRBV30 and TRBJ2-5; D gene unclear. Germline lookup yields CDR1 GTSNPN and CDR2 SVGIG (reference sequence). Trimming shortened V by 1 base and J by 5 bases, and 11 bases separated the two germline ends. This CDR3 is 13 amino acids long. The CDR3 DNA reads TGTGCCTGGAGTGGGGCAGGAAGGGAGACCCAGTACTTC. Translated, it gives CAWSGAGRETQYF.